This T cell receptor beta chain was found in a study of beta chain features in type 1 diabetes. The study's findings and limits: Among patients with Type 1 diabetes, TCRB CDR3s were moderately but significantly shorter in every one of the four CD4+ subsets. Shorter templates might be favored by PCR, equally in patients and controls. Cells expressing TCR highly could be over-represented by cDNA sequencing.

The V end was cut by 5 bases, the J end by 1 base, with 11 bases between. There are 14 residues in the CDR3. Germline V lookup: CDR1 SGHTA, CDR2 FQGNSA. The entirety of the isolated RNA underwent reverse transcription, so expressed TCRB transcripts were sequenced. Sequenced by immunoSEQ multiplex PCR; TCRdb stores in-frame clones only, minus some. Of fewer than 250,000 clones in the sample, 9.6% were seen once. Sorted CD4+ subsets: naive, central memory, regulatory, stem cell-like memory (CD45RO/CCR7/CD25/CD127/CD95/CD27 panel). This clone was detected only a few times. The antigen remains unidentified.

The clonotype was recovered from a woman aged 18-29 years in good health. The J gene is TRBJ1-1, the V gene TRBV7-2; D not resolved. The sample was naive CD4+ T cells from blood. CDR3 loop: CASSALAENTEAFF. Here the CDR3 DNA reads TGTGCCAGCAGCGCCTTGGCGGAGAACACTGAAGCTTTCTTT.